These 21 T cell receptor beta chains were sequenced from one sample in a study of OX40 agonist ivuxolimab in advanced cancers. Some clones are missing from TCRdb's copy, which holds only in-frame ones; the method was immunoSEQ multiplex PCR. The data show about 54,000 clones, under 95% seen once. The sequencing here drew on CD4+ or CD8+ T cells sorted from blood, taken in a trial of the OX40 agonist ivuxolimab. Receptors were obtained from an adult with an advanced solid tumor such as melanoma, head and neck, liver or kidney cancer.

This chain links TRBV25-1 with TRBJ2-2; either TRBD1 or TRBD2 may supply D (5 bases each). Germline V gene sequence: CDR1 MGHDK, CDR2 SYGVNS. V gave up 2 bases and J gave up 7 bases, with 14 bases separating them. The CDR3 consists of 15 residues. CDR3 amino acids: CASSETRVGDGELFF. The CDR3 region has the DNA TGTGCCAGCAGTGAAACACGCGTGGGGGACGGGGAGCTGTTTTTT.

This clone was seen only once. CDR3 amino acids: CASSGPSPAVNYGYTF. CDR3 sequence (DNA): TGTGCCAGCAGCGGCCCCTCTCCGGCCGTTAACTATGGCTACACCTTC. The chain recombines TRBV9 with TRBJ1-2; no clear D gene. The CDR3 has 16 amino acids. V was cut by 3 bases and J by 1 base, with 16 bases left in between. CDR1 and CDR2 (germline): SGDLS, YYNGEE.

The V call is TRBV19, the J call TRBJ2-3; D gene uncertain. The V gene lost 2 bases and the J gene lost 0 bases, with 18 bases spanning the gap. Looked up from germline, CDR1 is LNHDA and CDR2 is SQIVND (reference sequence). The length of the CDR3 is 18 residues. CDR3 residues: CASSILRPSSSSTDTQYF. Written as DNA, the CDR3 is TGTGCCAGTAGTATACTCAGACCCAGCAGCTCTAGCACAGATACGCAGTATTTT.

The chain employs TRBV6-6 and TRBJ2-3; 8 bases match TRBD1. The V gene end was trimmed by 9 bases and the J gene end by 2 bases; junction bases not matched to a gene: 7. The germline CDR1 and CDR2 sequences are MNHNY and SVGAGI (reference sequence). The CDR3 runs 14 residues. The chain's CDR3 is CASLTGADTDTQYF. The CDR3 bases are TGTGCCAGTTTGACAGGGGCCGACACAGATACGCAGTATTTT.

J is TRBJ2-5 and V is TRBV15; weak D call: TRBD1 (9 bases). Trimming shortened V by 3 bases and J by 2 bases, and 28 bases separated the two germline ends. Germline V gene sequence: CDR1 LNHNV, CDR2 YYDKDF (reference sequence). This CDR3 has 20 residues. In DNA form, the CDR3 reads TGTGCCACCAGCAGGGAATCAACCCGGGAGGGACAGGGCATACAAGAGACCCAGTACTTC. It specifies CATSRESTREGQGIQETQYF.

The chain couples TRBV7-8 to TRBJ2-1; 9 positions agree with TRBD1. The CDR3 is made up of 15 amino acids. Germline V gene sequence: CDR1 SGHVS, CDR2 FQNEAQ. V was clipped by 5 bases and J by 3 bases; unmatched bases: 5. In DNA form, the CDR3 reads TGTGCCAGCAGCCCTGGGACAGGGTACTACAATGAGCAGTTCTTC. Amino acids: CASSPGTGYYNEQFF.

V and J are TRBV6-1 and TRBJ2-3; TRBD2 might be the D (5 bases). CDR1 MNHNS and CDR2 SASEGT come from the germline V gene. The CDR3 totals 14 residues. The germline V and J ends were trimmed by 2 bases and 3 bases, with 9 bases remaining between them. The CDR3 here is CASSEWTGTDTQYF. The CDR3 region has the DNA TGTGCCAGCAGTGAATGGACTGGGACAGATACGCAGTATTTT.

CDR3 sequence: CASSEARQIEAFF. The CDR3 nucleotides are TGTGCCAGCAGTGAAGCCCGACAGATTGAAGCTTTCTTT. The chain is built from TRBV6-1 and TRBJ1-1; D possibly corresponds to TRBD1 (5 bases). CDR1 and CDR2 (germline): MNHNS, SASEGT. The CDR3 length is 13 residues. Trimming left V 0 bases short and J 7 bases short, with 9 bases between.

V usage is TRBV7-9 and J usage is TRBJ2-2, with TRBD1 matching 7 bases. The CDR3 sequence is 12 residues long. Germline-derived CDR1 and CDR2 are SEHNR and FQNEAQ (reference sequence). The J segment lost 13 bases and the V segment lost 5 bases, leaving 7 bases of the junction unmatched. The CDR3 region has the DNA TGTGCCAGCAGCAGAGGGGACAGCTGGCTGTTTTTT. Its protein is CASSRGDSWLFF.

The CDR3 nucleotides read TGTGCCAGCAGCTTAACAGAAGCCTACGAGCAGTACTTC. Amino acids: CASSLTEAYEQYF. The gene calls are TRBV13 and TRBJ2-7; D uncertain. Germline V gives CDR1 PRHDT, CDR2 FYEKMQ (reference sequence). This CDR3 is 13 amino acids long. Deletions cut 2 bases from V and 2 bases from J, with 7 bases between.

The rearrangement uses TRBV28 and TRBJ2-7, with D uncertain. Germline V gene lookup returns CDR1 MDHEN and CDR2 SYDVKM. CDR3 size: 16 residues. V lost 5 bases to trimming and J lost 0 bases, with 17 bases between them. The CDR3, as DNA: TGTGCCAGCAGTCTGGTTAGTGCAGGTGACTCCTACGAGCAGTACTTC. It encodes CASSLVSAGDSYEQYF.

CDR3 nucleotide sequence: TGTGCCAGCAGCCAATATGGTACAGATACGCAGTATTTT. Its protein product is CASSQYGTDTQYF. The gene calls are TRBV14 and TRBJ2-3, with no clear D. The CDR3 runs 13 residues. Looked up from germline, CDR1 is SGHDN and CDR2 is FVKESK. The ends were cut back, 2 bases at V and 3 bases at J, with 6 bases in the middle.

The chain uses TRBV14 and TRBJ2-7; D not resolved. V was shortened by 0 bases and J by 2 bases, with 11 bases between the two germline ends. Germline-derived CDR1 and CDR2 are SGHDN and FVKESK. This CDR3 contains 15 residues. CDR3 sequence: CASSQEGYSTYEQYF. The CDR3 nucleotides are TGTGCCAGCAGCCAAGAGGGGTACAGCACCTACGAGCAGTACTTC.

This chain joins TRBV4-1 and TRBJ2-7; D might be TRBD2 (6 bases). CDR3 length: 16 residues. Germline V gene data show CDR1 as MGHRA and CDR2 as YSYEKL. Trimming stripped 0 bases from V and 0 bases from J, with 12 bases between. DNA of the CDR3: TGCGCCAGCAGCCAAGAAACGGGACTGGCCTCCTACGAGCAGTACTTC. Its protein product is CASSQETGLASYEQYF.

The CDR3 sequence: CASSLGQPNQPQHF. DNA for the CDR3: TGTGCCAGCAGTTTGGGACAGCCCAATCAGCCCCAGCATTTT. The chain employs TRBV6-5 and TRBJ1-5, with 7 bases identical to TRBD1. The CDR3 length is 14 residues. V was pared by 4 bases and J by 3 bases, with 3 bases of the junction left unmatched. Germline CDR1 reads MNHEY; CDR2 reads SVGAGI.

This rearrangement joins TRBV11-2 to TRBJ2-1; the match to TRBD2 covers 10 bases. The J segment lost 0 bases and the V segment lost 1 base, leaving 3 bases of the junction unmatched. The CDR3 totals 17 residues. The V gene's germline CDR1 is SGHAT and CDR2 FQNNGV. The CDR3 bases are TGTGCCAGCAGCTTAGTAGCGGGAGGCTTCTCCTACAATGAGCAGTTCTTC. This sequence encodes CASSLVAGGFSYNEQFF. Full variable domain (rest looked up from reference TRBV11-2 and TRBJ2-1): EAGVAQSPRYKIIEKRQSVAFWCNPISGHATLYWYQQILGQGPKLLIQFQNNGVVDDSQLPKDRFSAERLKGVDSTLKIQPAKLEDSAVYLCASSLVAGGFSYNEQFFGPGTRLTVL.

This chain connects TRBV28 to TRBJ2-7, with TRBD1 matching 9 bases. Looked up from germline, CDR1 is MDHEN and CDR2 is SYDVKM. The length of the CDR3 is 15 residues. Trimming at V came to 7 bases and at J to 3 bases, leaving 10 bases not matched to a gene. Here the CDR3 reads CASTGTGMIIYEQYF. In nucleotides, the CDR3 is TGTGCCAGCACGGGGACAGGGATGATAATCTACGAGCAGTACTTC.

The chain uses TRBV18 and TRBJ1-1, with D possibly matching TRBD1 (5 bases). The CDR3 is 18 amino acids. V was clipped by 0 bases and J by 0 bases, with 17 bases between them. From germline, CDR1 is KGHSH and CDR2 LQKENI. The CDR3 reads CASSPPWQGPSMNTEAFF. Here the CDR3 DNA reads TGTGCCAGCTCACCACCGTGGCAGGGTCCCTCCATGAACACTGAAGCTTTCTTT. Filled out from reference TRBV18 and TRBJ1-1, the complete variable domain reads NAGVMQNPRHLVRRRGQEARLRCSPMKGHSHVYWYRQLPEEGLKFMVYLQKENIIDESGMPKERFSAEFPKEGPSILRIQQVVRGDSAAYFCASSPPWQGPSMNTEAFFGQGTRLTVV.

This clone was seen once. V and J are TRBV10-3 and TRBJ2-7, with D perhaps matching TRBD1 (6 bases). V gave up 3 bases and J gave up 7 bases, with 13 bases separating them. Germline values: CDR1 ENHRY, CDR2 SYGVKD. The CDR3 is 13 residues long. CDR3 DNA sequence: TGTGCCATCAGTGAAGAGGGGGTAGGAGAGCAGTACTTC. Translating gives CAISEEGVGEQYF.

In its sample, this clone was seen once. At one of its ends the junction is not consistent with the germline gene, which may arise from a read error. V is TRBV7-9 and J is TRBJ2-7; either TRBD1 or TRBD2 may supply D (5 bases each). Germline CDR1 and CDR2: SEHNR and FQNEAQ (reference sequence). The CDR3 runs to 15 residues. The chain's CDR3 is CASSSTRDPSDEQYF. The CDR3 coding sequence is TGTGCCAGCAGCTCCACTCGGGACCCCTCCGACGAGCAGTACTTC.

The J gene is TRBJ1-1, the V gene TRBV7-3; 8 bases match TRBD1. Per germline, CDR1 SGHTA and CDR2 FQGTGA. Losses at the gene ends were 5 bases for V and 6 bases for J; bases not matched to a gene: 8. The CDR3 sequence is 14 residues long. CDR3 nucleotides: TGTGCCAGCAGCACCCGGACAGGGCAGGCTGAAGCTTTCTTT. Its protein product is CASSTRTGQAEAFF.